This entry lists 17 T cell receptor beta chains sequenced from one sample in a study of radiation and T cells in renal cell carcinoma. The time point was: blood 2 weeks post-SBRT. Treatment denoted: 15 Gy SBRT to primary tumor, nephrectomy 4 weeks later. TCRdb keeps only in-frame clones here, not all; method: immunoSEQ multiplex PCR. The sample holds some 120,000 clones, more than 75% seen once. Sequences were derived from blood, sampled from a patient whose treatment included radiotherapy and nephrectomy. The source is an older woman with renal cell carcinoma.

The rearrangement joins TRBV30 to TRBJ1-2; perhaps TRBD1 as D (5 bases). The CDR3 runs 15 residues. Trimming shortened V by 2 bases and J by 0 bases, and 13 bases separated the two germline ends. Germline V gene sequence: CDR1 GTSNPN, CDR2 SVGIG (reference sequence). CDR3 coding DNA: TGTGCCTGGAGTATCCCAGGGACGACTAACTATGGCTACACCTTC. Protein: CAWSIPGTTNYGYTF.

This clone was observed a single time. The rearrangement uses TRBV7-9 and TRBJ1-1; TRBD1 agrees at 7 bases. The ends lost 5 bases at V and 1 base at J; junction bases unmatched: 4. The CDR3 spans 14 residues. CDR1 SEHNR and CDR2 FQNEAQ come from the germline V gene (reference sequence). CDR3 amino acids: CASSPGQANTEAFF. For the CDR3, the DNA is TGTGCCAGCAGCCCAGGACAGGCGAACACTGAAGCTTTCTTT.

This clone was counted a single time. The rearrangement uses TRBV4-2 and TRBJ1-3, with D possibly matching TRBD1 (6 bases). Per the germline V gene, CDR1 is LGHNA and CDR2 is YNFKEQ. There are 18 residues in the CDR3. V lost 1 base, J lost 1 base, and 17 bases lay in between. Here the CDR3 DNA reads TGTGCCAGCAGCCAAGCGTCTTCGAGGGGGGCATCTGGAAACACCATATATTTT. Translation gives CASSQASSRGASGNTIYF.

The chain has TRBV14 and TRBJ2-1; D unresolved. This CDR3 contains 11 residues. V lost 6 bases, J lost 10 bases, and 10 bases lay in between. Germline CDR1 is SGHDN and CDR2 is FVKESK. The CDR3: CASSLGWEQFF. In DNA form, the CDR3 reads TGTGCCAGCAGTCTAGGGTGGGAGCAGTTCTTC.

The chain is built from TRBV10-3 and TRBJ2-1, with 11 nucleotides matching TRBD1. This CDR3 comprises 14 residues. V lost 8 bases, J lost 5 bases, and 5 bases stayed unmatched. The germline gives CDR1 ENHRY, CDR2 SYGVKD. The CDR3 sequence: CAIGTGGQDNEQFF. The CDR3 coding sequence is TGTGCCATCGGGACAGGGGGTCAAGACAATGAGCAGTTCTTC.

This clone was found once. The CDR3 sequence is CASMVAGDTDTQYF. The CDR3 bases are TGTGCCAGCATGGTAGCGGGGGACACAGATACGCAGTATTTT. The chain links TRBV28 to TRBJ2-3, with 9 bases aligning to TRBD2. Germline V gene lookup returns CDR1 MDHEN and CDR2 SYDVKM. Unmatched junction bases numbered 4, after V lost 7 bases and J lost 2 bases. The CDR3 length is 14 residues.

This chain links TRBV9 with TRBJ1-1; D is undetermined. Per germline, CDR1 SGDLS and CDR2 YYNGEE. Trimming left V 0 bases short and J 1 base short, with 7 bases between. The CDR3 runs 14 residues. The CDR3 is CASSVEAGNTEAFF. CDR3 in DNA: TGTGCCAGCAGCGTAGAGGCAGGGAACACTGAAGCTTTCTTT. The whole variable domain, remainder taken from reference TRBV9 and TRBJ1-1, is DSGVTQTPKHLITATGQRVTLRCSPRSGDLSVYWYQQSLDQGLQFLIQYYNGEERAKGNILERFSAQQFPDLHSELNLSSLELGDSALYFCASSVEAGNTEAFFGQGTRLTVV.

J is TRBJ1-5 and V is TRBV4-1; 7 positions match TRBD1. Germline CDR1 reads MGHRA; CDR2 reads YSYEKL. V was pared by 2 bases and J by 3 bases, with 4 bases of the junction left unmatched. CDR3 length: 15 residues. The CDR3 spells CASSQRDSLNQPQHF. In DNA, the CDR3 is TGCGCCAGCAGCCAAAGGGACAGCCTCAATCAGCCCCAGCATTTT.

The chain combines TRBV9 with TRBJ1-2; weak D call: TRBD1 (6 bases). The CDR3 extends over 13 amino acids. CDR1 SGDLS and CDR2 YYNGEE come from the germline V gene. Trimming took off 4 bases at V and 8 bases at J, with 15 bases between the two ends. The CDR3 DNA reads TGTGCCAGCAGCCTAGGCAGGGGCTGGGGCTACACCTTC. It yields the protein CASSLGRGWGYTF.

This chain links TRBV30 with TRBJ2-7; maybe TRBD1 (5 bases). Trimming pared 3 bases from V and 3 bases from J, leaving 15 bases between. Germline V CDR1 and CDR2: GTSNPN, SVGIG (reference sequence). This CDR3 has 14 amino acids. The CDR3 nucleotides read TGTGCCTGGAGAGGGGCAGGCAAGGTCTACGAGCAGTACTTC. Its protein is CAWRGAGKVYEQYF.

The V call is TRBV6-5, the J call TRBJ1-2, with TRBD1 matching 9 bases. This CDR3 region has 15 residues. V was pared by 6 bases and J by 14 bases, with 19 bases of the junction left unmatched. Germline loops: CDR1 MNHEY, CDR2 SVGAGI. CDR3: CASSRSMTQGAALTF. The CDR3 coding sequence is TGTGCCAGCAGCCGCTCGATGACACAGGGGGCTGCCTTAACCTTC.

This chain connects TRBV19 to TRBJ2-2; 11 bases match TRBD1. After removal of 4 bases from V and 4 bases from J, the junction contained 2 bases not matched to a gene. Germline V gene lookup returns CDR1 LNHDA and CDR2 SQIVND (reference sequence). CDR3 length: 15 amino acids. The CDR3 sequence is CASSSGTGGTGELFF. The CDR3 DNA reads TGTGCCAGTAGTAGCGGGACAGGGGGCACCGGGGAGCTGTTTTTT.

The rearrangement links TRBV5-1 to TRBJ1-6, with a possible D match to TRBD1 (5 bases). Germline lookup yields CDR1 SGHRS and CDR2 YFSETQ. This CDR3 has 17 residues. V dropped 0 bases and J dropped 9 bases, with 19 bases sitting between them. DNA of the CDR3: TGCGCCAGCAGCTTGGTGGTGGGGGTCGATCGGGGTTCACCCCTCCACTTT. Protein sequence: CASSLVVGVDRGSPLHF.

The rearrangement uses TRBV5-1 and TRBJ2-1; D uncertain. V lost 5 bases and J 0 bases, leaving 12 bases between the germline ends. The germline V gene encodes CDR1 SGHRS and CDR2 YFSETQ. The CDR3 has 15 residues. CDR3 DNA sequence: TGCGCCAGCAGGCCTGAATCCAGCTCCTACAATGAGCAGTTCTTC. Its protein product is CASRPESSSYNEQFF.

The chain uses TRBV28 and TRBJ2-1, with no clear D. The germline V gene encodes CDR1 MDHEN and CDR2 SYDVKM. Trimming left V 3 bases short and J 9 bases short, with 3 bases between. The CDR3 runs to 10 residues. The CDR3 nucleotides are TGTGCCAGCAGTTTGTCTGAGCAGTTCTTC. Translated, it gives CASSLSEQFF. Combining the CDR3 with reference TRBV28 and TRBJ2-1 gives the whole variable domain DVKVTQSSRYLVKRTGEKVFLECVQDMDHENMFWYRQDPGLGLRLIYFSYDVKMKEKGDIPEGYSVSREKKERFSLILESASTNQTSMYLCASSLSEQFFGPGTRLTVL.

V gene TRBV30 combines with J gene TRBJ2-7, with 8 bases identical to TRBD2. After removal of 8 bases from V and 6 bases from J, the junction contained 3 bases not matched to a gene. The CDR3 totals 10 residues. The germline V gene encodes CDR1 GTSNPN and CDR2 SVGIG (reference sequence). Here the CDR3 DNA reads TGTGCCCTCGGGGGGGTCGAGCAGTACTTC. Protein product: CALGGVEQYF.

The gene calls are TRBV29-1 and TRBJ1-1, with 9 bases fitting TRBD1. The J segment lost 2 bases and the V segment lost 7 bases, leaving 5 bases of the junction unmatched. Germline CDR1 reads SQVTM; CDR2 reads ANQGSEA. The CDR3 length is 13 residues. In DNA form, the CDR3 reads TGCAGCGCCGAACAGGGGGCCAACACTGAAGCTTTCTTT. Residues: CSAEQGANTEAFF.